The sequence of this TCR beta chain was determined in a study of beta chain features in type 1 diabetes listed by TCRdb under 2018. Turning to the overall study: Mean age, gender distribution, total cell number and subset yield were not different between patients and healthy donors. A total of 107,917,701 sorted cells were examined across all samples, and the number of cells per subset was strongly correlated with RNA yield. In the study, recently diagnosed type 1 diabetes patients and matched healthy donors were compared on the TCRB repertoires of their sorted circulating CD4+ T cell subsets. Regulatory and stem cell-like memory subsets were obtained from only 8 patients and roughly eight healthy donors, while naive and central memory subsets were obtained from all 30 or so donors. The study at large found these results: Because cDNA rather than genomic DNA was sequenced, highly expressing activated cells could have been over-represented, although no difference in activation and CD3 levels was found between groups. Naive, central memory and regulatory TCRB repertoires appeared more similar among patients than among healthy donors. Shorter templates might be favored by PCR, yet because patient and control samples were amplified and corrected together, any such skew would affect both groups equally. Because small numbers of individuals were included in the HLA sub-analyses, any influence of HLA type on TCRB rearrangement was left unresolved. Type 1 diabetes patients showed a moderate but significant shortening of TCRB CDR3 length in all four CD4+ subsets. Fewer insertions and more nucleotide deletions at VDJ recombination sites were observed in patients with type 1 diabetes, implying thymic rearrangement abnormalities.

Of note for this clone: What antigen it recognizes has not been identified. Base-call qualities are not available, and no considerably larger clone is one nucleotide away.

From each donor, a single peripheral blood sample of approximately 0.11 L on average was drawn into heparinised tubes. A BD FACSAria II and a panel including CD45RO, CCR7, CD25, CD127, CD95 and CD27 were used to sort naive, central memory, regulatory and stem cell-like memory CD4+ T cells. Purity was above 95% for every sorted population. Right away, PBMCs were isolated by Lymphoprep density gradient centrifugation and were stained directly, with no culture step. To minimize batch effects, samples were stained and sorted in pairs, one healthy donor with one patient per experiment. The High Capacity cDNA Reverse Transcription Kit was used to reverse transcribe all of the isolated RNA, meaning that expressed TCRB transcripts were what got sequenced. Naive, central memory and regulatory T cell samples underwent deep immunoSEQ sequencing, averaging around 4 million total reads per sample. Sorted cells were lysed in RLT buffer, and RNA was extracted using DNase-treated RNeasy Micro or Mini kits according to cell number. Each cell subset was processed separately to prevent cross-contamination, with patient and healthy donor samples processed together. The immunoSEQ multiplex PCR was used to amplify TCRB sequences from cDNA, yielding 87-bp fragments that span the CDR3 region. Amplicons were sequenced on the Illumina HiSeq platform. In the source study's methods: PCR bias was computationally corrected using synthetic template baselines, reads within Hamming distance 2 were collapsed, and singletons that could not be merged were discarded. Reads were aligned to IMGT to assign V, D and J genes, CDR3 length, and insertions or deletions at six rearrangement sites. Within each subset, clonotype counts were normalized to the number of sorted cells before true diversity and Gini coefficients were calculated with the tcR R package. The overlap coefficient, calculated on TCRB nucleotide sequences, was used to quantify repertoire sharing. As a proxy for the pre-selection repertoire, out-of-frame TCRB sequences from naive cells were analyzed. Sourced from immuneACCESS, this table was stored by TCRdb with only in-frame sequences that have V and J called. A share of the clones is absent; for the studies checked, an unresolved V gene accounts for under half, and the remainder has no known explanation. The DNA gave D and trimming, while V, J and clone size come from that table. The sample table holds 860,000 or so clones, of which 17% were seen once. The ten largest clones represent 0.023% of the sample.

The origin of this receptor is a woman between 18 and 30 years old in good health. Sequencing input: naive CD4+ T cells from blood. The cell subset or site label on this specimen signifies: true naive CD4+ T cells.

The nucleotides read TGTGCCAGCAGTGAATTGTACGAAGAGACCCAGTACTTC. This encodes CASSELYEETQYF. This sequence uses TRBV6-1 and TRBJ2-5, with no confidently assigned D gene. Via the germline V gene, CDR1 is MNHNS and CDR2 SASEGT. From cysteine to phenylalanine, the CDR3 is 13 amino acids long. Only CDR3 DNA remains: 39 bases, in frame from the first base. V lost 2 bases and J lost 3 bases; the stretch between them is 7 bases long.